This is a list of T cell receptor beta chains from one sample in a study of sequential checkpoint blockade in melanoma. Assay: immunoSEQ multiplex PCR; the TCRdb copy retains only in-frame clones and omits some. The sample contains more than 15,000 clones, 85% to 95% of which appear only once. The starting material was CD8+ T cells sorted from blood (inferred from file names), obtained from a patient given nivolumab and ipilimumab in sequence. The receptors stem from a human donor with melanoma. CDR3s include the opening cysteine and the closing phenylalanine or tryptophan. The D gene is left open where the match is weak. The size entry is marked missing in some rows and otherwise reads once, few, many or a size class.

clone size,D gene,CDR3 length,J gene,V gene,CDR3 DNA,CDR3 protein
-,-,15,TRBJ2-7,TRBV6-6,TGTGCCAGCAGTCTACTTGACTTCTCAGTCTACGAGCAGTACTTC,CASSLLDFSVYEQYF
once,-,13,TRBJ1-1,TRBV29-1,TGCAGCGCTGTGTGGCAGGGAAATACTGAAGCTTTCTTT,CSAVWQGNTEAFF
few,-,15,TRBJ2-7,TRBV6-1,TGTGCCAGCAGTGAAGCAATAAACAGGTACTACGAGCAGTACTTC,CASSEAINRYYEQYF
once,TRBD1,15,TRBJ1-5,TRBV7-9,TGTGCCAGCAGCTTCGGACAGGGCGGCAATCAGCCCCAGCATTTT,CASSFGQGGNQPQHF
-,TRBD2,15,TRBJ2-7,TRBV2,TGTGCCAGCAGTGAGTTCGGGGGGACTTTATACGAGCAGTACTTC,CASSEFGGTLYEQYF
-,-,16,TRBJ2-7,TRBV15,TGTGCCACCAGCAGAGATCGGCAGGGGGGTGTCTACGAGCAGTACTTC,CATSRDRQGGVYEQYF
few,-,15,TRBJ1-5,TRBV19,TGTGCCAGTAGTATAGCGAGGGTTCCCAATCAGCCCCAGCATTTT,CASSIARVPNQPQHF
-,TRBD1,16,TRBJ1-1,TRBV2,TGTATTAGTTTTCTGGGTTTCGACAGGGTGAACACTGAAGCTTTCTTT,CISFLGFDRVNTEAFF
-,-,16,TRBJ1-1,TRBV7-8,TGTGCCAGCAGCCCTTATGGGGGGGGGTTGGGGACTGAAGCTTTCTTT,CASSPYGGGLGTEAFF
-,-,14,TRBJ2-7,TRBV7-6,TGTGCCAGCAGCCCACCGAGTAGCTCCTACGAGCAGTACTTC,CASSPPSSSYEQYF
-,TRBD1,14,TRBJ2-1,TRBV7-9,TGTGCCAGCAGCTTCCGGGACAGGCGGGATGAGCAGTTCTTC,CASSFRDRRDEQFF
-,TRBD2,17,TRBJ2-1,TRBV5-1,TGCGCCAGCAGCTTGGGTACTAGCGGGTCGGGCTTCGATGAGCAGTTCTTC,CASSLGTSGSGFDEQFF
-,TRBD1,14,TRBJ1-1,TRBV2,TGTGCCAGCAGTACTCAAGACAGGGCGCCTGAAGCTTTCTTT,CASSTQDRAPEAFF
-,TRBD2,14,TRBJ2-1,TRBV5-6,TGTGCCAGCAGCGATTGGGGACTAGCCAATGAGCAGTTCTTC,CASSDWGLANEQFF
-,-,15,TRBJ1-6,TRBV6-5,TGTGCCAGCAGCGACTCTCGTCCAGATAATTCACCCCTCCACTTT,CASSDSRPDNSPLHF
-,TRBD1,17,TRBJ1-2,TRBV28,TGTGCCAGCAGTTTGCAGGGCCGATCCGGGACAGGGTTCGGCTACACCTTC,CASSLQGRSGTGFGYTF
-,TRBD1,16,TRBJ2-7,TRBV9,TGTGCCAGCAGCTCGAGACAGGACAGGGGGCGTGGGGAGCAGTACTTC,CASSSRQDRGRGEQYF
once,-,14,TRBJ1-1,TRBV18,TGTGCCAGCTCACCACCGACTCGGGGGACTGAAGCTTTCTTT,CASSPPTRGTEAFF
-,TRBD1,18,TRBJ1-1,TRBV4-1,TGCGCCAGCAGCCAAGATGTCGGTAGGGGGCGAAAAGAAACTGAAGCTTTCTTT,CASSQDVGRGRKETEAFF
-,-,13,TRBJ2-7,TRBV27,TGTGCCAGCAGCTGGAGCCAAGACTACGAGCAGTACTTC,CASSWSQDYEQYF
-,TRBD1,15,TRBJ2-7,TRBV7-2,TGTGCCAGCAGTGGGGACAGAAAGCCTGACTACGAGCAGTACTTC,CASSGDRKPDYEQYF
-,TRBD1,14,TRBJ1-4,TRBV5-6,TGTGCCAGCAGCTACCCAGGGGGCGGTGAAAAACTGTTTTTT,CASSYPGGGEKLFF
few,TRBD1,12,TRBJ1-1,TRBV6-5,TGTGCCAGCAGTTACTGGACAGGGGTTGTTTTTTTT,CASSYWTGVVFF
-,-,13,TRBJ1-1,TRBV2,TGTGCCAGCAGTAGCGGAGAGTACACTGAAGCTTTCTTT,CASSSGEYTEAFF
-,TRBD1,16,TRBJ1-3,TRBV9,TGTGCCAGCAGCGATCCGGGACAGGGGGCTGGAAACACCATATATTTT,CASSDPGQGAGNTIYF
-,-,16,TRBJ1-6,TRBV7-9,TGTGCCAGCAGCGATCAGTCGCAGGGCGGGATTCCACCCCTCCACTTT,CASSDQSQGGIPPLHF
-,TRBD1,16,TRBJ2-7,TRBV4-3,TGCGCCAGCAGCCAAGTCGCGACAGGGAAGATATACGAGCAGTACTTC,CASSQVATGKIYEQYF
-,-,14,TRBJ1-2,TRBV13,TGTGCCAGCAGCGCAGGGTTGGGGGGGTATGGCTACACCTTC,CASSAGLGGYGYTF
-,TRBD1,14,TRBJ1-1,TRBV7-6,TGTGCCAGCAGCCCAGGACAGGGCAACACTGAAGCTTTCTTT,CASSPGQGNTEAFF
-,-,13,TRBJ2-7,TRBV7-3,TGTGCCTCCAGCCCACAGAACTCCTACGAGCAGTACTTC,CASSPQNSYEQYF
-,-,15,TRBJ1-4,TRBV7-9,TGTGCCAGCAGCCTACTGTCTAGGAGAAATGAAAAACTGTTTTTT,CASSLLSRRNEKLFF
-,-,16,TRBJ2-1,TRBV9,TGTGCCAGCAGCGCCCCCCGGCAGGGCGCCTACAATGAGCAGTTCTTC,CASSAPRQGAYNEQFF
-,TRBD1,16,TRBJ1-1,TRBV28,TGTGCCAGCAGTCCGCAGACAGGGGCGGTGAACACTGAAGCTTTCTTT,CASSPQTGAVNTEAFF
few,TRBD1,15,TRBJ2-7,TRBV6-5,TGTGCCAGCAGCTTGACAGGGGACAGCTCCTACGAGCAGTACTTC,CASSLTGDSSYEQYF
-,TRBD2,15,TRBJ2-7,TRBV6-5,TGTGCCAGCAGGCTGGGGACTAGCGGTTTCTACGAGCAGTACTTC,CASRLGTSGFYEQYF
-,-,17,TRBJ1-3,TRBV21-1,TGTGCCAGCAGCAAAAATGGACCGGGACACCTAGGAAACACCATATATTTT,CASSKNGPGHLGNTIYF
-,-,16,TRBJ1-2,TRBV7-9,TGTGCCAGCAGCTTAACCCCTAGGTTCCCGGACTATGGCTACACCTTC,CASSLTPRFPDYGYTF
once,-,15,TRBJ2-7,TRBV5-4,TGTGCCAGCAGCCCACGGCCCCTCGACCGGGACGAGCAGTACTTC,CASSPRPLDRDEQYF
-,-,15,TRBJ2-7,TRBV6-5,TGTGCCAGCAGCCCTAGCCGGTCATCTAAAGGGGAGCAGTACTTC,CASSPSRSSKGEQYF
-,TRBD1,13,TRBJ1-1,TRBV4-1,TGCGCCAGCAGCCAAGTGGGGACAGTTGAAGCTTTCTTT,CASSQVGTVEAFF
-,-,15,TRBJ1-3,TRBV19,TGTGCCAGTAGTACCCAGGGGAGCTCTGGAAACACCATATATTTT,CASSTQGSSGNTIYF